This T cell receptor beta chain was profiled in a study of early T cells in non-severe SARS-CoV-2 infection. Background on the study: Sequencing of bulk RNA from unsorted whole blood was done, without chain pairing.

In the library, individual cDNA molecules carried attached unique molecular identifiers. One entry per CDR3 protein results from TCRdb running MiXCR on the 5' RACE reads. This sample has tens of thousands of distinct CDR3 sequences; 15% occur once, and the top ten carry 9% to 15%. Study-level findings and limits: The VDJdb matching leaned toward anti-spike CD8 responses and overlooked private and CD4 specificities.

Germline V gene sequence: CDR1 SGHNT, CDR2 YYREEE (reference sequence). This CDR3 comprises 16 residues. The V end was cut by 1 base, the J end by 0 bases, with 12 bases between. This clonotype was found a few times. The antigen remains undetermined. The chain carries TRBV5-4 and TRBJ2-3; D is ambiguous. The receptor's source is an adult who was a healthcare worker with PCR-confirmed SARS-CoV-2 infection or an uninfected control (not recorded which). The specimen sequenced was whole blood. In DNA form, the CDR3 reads TGTGCCAGCAGCTTGATGAGCCTTCGGAGCACAGATACGCAGTATTTT. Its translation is CASSLMSLRSTDTQYF.